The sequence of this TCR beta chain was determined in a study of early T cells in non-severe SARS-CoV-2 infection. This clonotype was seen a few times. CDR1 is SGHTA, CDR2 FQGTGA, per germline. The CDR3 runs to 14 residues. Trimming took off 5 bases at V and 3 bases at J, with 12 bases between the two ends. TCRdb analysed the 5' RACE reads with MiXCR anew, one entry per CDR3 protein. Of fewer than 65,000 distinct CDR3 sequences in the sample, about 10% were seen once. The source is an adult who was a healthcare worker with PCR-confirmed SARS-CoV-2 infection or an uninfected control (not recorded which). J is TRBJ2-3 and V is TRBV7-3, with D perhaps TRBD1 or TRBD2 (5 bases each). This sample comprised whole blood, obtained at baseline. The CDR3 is CASSPMGVTDTQYF. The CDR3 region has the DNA TGTGCCAGCAGCCCGATGGGGGTAACAGATACGCAGTATTTT. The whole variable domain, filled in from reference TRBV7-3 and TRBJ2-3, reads GAGVSQTPSNKVTEKGKYVELRCDPISGHTALYWYRQSLGQGPEFLIYFQGTGAADDSGLPNDRFFAVRPEGSVSTLKIQRTERGDSAVYLCASSPMGVTDTQYFGPGTRLTVL.